The 16 T cell receptor beta chains below were found in one sample sequenced in a study of PD-L1 blockade in urothelial cancer. Indicated time point: pretreatment peripheral blood. The protocol was immunoSEQ multiplex PCR, while the TCRdb copy is restricted to in-frame clones and leaves out a portion. The sample lists tens of thousands of clones; approximately 88% were seen once. The sequencing used PBMCs, collected around atezolizumab (anti-PD-L1) treatment. These TCRs come from a middle-aged man with urothelial cancer.

This chain connects TRBV30 to TRBJ1-5, with D possibly TRBD1 on 6 matching bases. CDR3 length: 13 amino acids. Looked up from germline, CDR1 is GTSNPN and CDR2 is SVGIG (reference sequence). Trimming removed 0 bases at V and 9 bases at J, with 12 bases between. The CDR3 sequence: CAWSVGGGRPQHF. The DNA for the CDR3 is TGTGCCTGGAGTGTAGGGGGTGGGCGGCCCCAGCATTTT.

The chain uses TRBV30 and TRBJ2-7, with D possibly matching TRBD1 (5 bases). The CDR3 extends over 13 amino acids. The ends were cut back, 5 bases at V and 7 bases at J, with 18 bases in the middle. Germline CDR1 is GTSNPN and CDR2 is SVGIG (reference sequence). CDR3 nucleotides: TGTGCCTGGGGGCCCCGGGCAGGGTGGGAGCAGTACTTC. Translated: CAWGPRAGWEQYF.

CDR3 sequence reads: CASRVGQGANGYTF. The CDR3 nucleotides read TGTGCCAGCAGGGTCGGACAGGGGGCGAATGGCTACACCTTC. This chain uses TRBV6-5 with TRBJ1-2, with 11 bases lining up with TRBD1. Germline trimming cut 6 bases from V and 6 bases from J; bases unmatched to any gene: 6. CDR1 and CDR2 (germline): MNHEY, SVGAGI. The CDR3 length is 14 residues.

This chain joins TRBV27 and TRBJ2-7; 9 bases fit TRBD1. This CDR3 has 15 amino acids. The V segment lost 3 bases and the J segment 2 bases; nucleotides outside the gene matches: 5. Germline assignment: CDR1 MNHEY and CDR2 SMNVEV (reference sequence). The DNA for the CDR3 is TGTGCCAGCAGTTTTCTGGGACAGGGTACCTACGAGCAGTACTTC. Translating it yields CASSFLGQGTYEQYF.

This sequence joins TRBV15 and TRBJ1-3, with TRBD1 matching 7 bases. The CDR3 is made up of 15 amino acids. V was clipped by 1 base and J by 3 bases; unmatched bases: 3. Per the germline V gene, CDR1 is LNHNV and CDR2 is YYDKDF (reference sequence). The CDR3 region has the DNA TGTGCCACCAGCAGAGTGCCAGGGGGTGGAAACACCATATATTTT. It translates to CATSRVPGGGNTIYF.

The chain's CDR3 is CASSVEGSGKPYEQYF. CDR3 bases: TGTGCCAGCAGCGTAGAAGGGTCAGGGAAGCCTTACGAGCAGTACTTC. The chain links TRBV9 to TRBJ2-7; maybe TRBD1 (5 bases). V was cut by 0 bases and J by 4 bases, with 17 bases left in between. Germline assignment: CDR1 SGDLS and CDR2 YYNGEE. This CDR3 comprises 16 residues.

The chain employs TRBV18 and TRBJ1-3; TRBD1 might be the D (6 bases). The V gene's germline CDR1 is KGHSH and CDR2 LQKENI. This CDR3 spans 15 amino acids. Trimming removed 0 bases from V and 3 bases from J, with 9 bases in between. The DNA of the CDR3 is TGTGCCAGCTCACCACCGGGGGCGAGTGGAAACACCATATATTTT. The encoded protein is CASSPPGASGNTIYF. Full variable domain (rest looked up from reference TRBV18 and TRBJ1-3): NAGVMQNPRHLVRRRGQEARLRCSPMKGHSHVYWYRQLPEEGLKFMVYLQKENIIDESGMPKERFSAEFPKEGPSILRIQQVVRGDSAAYFCASSPPGASGNTIYFGEGSWLTVV.

The chain recombines TRBV30 with TRBJ1-5; D is unclear. The ends were cut back, 0 bases at V and 0 bases at J, with 15 bases in the middle. The CDR3 length is 17 residues. Per germline, CDR1 GTSNPN and CDR2 SVGIG (reference sequence). CDR3 loop: CAWSVSDPTYSNQPQHF. The CDR3 DNA sequence: TGTGCCTGGAGTGTAAGCGACCCTACCTATAGCAATCAGCCCCAGCATTTT.

The CDR3 here is CAWSVLTSNQPQHF. In DNA, the CDR3 is TGTGCCTGGAGTGTACTCACCAGCAATCAGCCCCAGCATTTT. The chain carries TRBV30 and TRBJ1-5; D unclear. The CDR3 extends over 14 amino acids. The V gene lost 0 bases and the J gene lost 1 base, with 7 bases spanning the gap. Germline-derived CDR1 and CDR2 are GTSNPN and SVGIG (reference sequence).

The chain employs TRBV5-1 and TRBJ2-5, with a tentative D call TRBD1 (6 bases). CDR1 and CDR2 from the germline V gene are SGHRS and YFSETQ. This CDR3 is built from 14 residues. The ends were cut back, 4 bases at V and 1 base at J, with 11 bases in the middle. The CDR3 nucleotides are TGCGCCAGCAGCCCAGGACAGCCCCAAGAGACCCAGTACTTC. It is translated as CASSPGQPQETQYF.

The chain is built from TRBV30 and TRBJ2-7, with D hard to call. CDR3 length: 11 amino acids. V was pared by 5 bases and J by 5 bases, with 10 bases between. CDR1 and CDR2 from the germline V gene are GTSNPN and SVGIG (reference sequence). CDR3 nucleotide sequence: TGTGCCTGGCAGTCTGGAGACGAGCAGTACTTC. Protein sequence: CAWQSGDEQYF.

This clone was observed a few times. The V gene is TRBV29-1, the J gene TRBJ2-3; 9 positions agree with TRBD1. The CDR3 covers 13 residues. Germline V lookup: CDR1 SQVTM, CDR2 ANQGSEA. V was clipped by 6 bases and J by 6 bases; unmatched bases: 7. The CDR3 loop reads CSVHTGGRDTQYF. DNA for the CDR3: TGCAGCGTCCACACAGGGGGCAGGGATACGCAGTATTTT.

V and J are TRBV27 and TRBJ1-6; TRBD1 matches at 7 bases. The trim removed 1 base at V and 7 bases at J, leaving 7 bases unmatched. Germline CDR1 and CDR2: MNHEY and SMNVEV (reference sequence). The CDR3 extends over 16 amino acids. CDR3 bases: TGTGCCAGCAGTTTATACTTGGGGACAGCAAATTCACCCCTCCACTTT. This sequence encodes CASSLYLGTANSPLHF.

The V and J genes are TRBV5-1 and TRBJ2-5, with 9 bases identical to TRBD1. CDR1 SGHRS and CDR2 YFSETQ come from the germline V gene. This CDR3 spans 18 amino acids. The V segment lost 0 bases and the J segment 5 bases; nucleotides outside the gene matches: 14. The CDR3 coding sequence is TGCGCCAGCAGCTTGGGCATCGGGCGGGACAGGGAGGTCGAGACCCAGTACTTC. Its translation: CASSLGIGRDREVETQYF.

The chain links TRBV15 to TRBJ2-1; D ambiguous. The CDR3 loop spans 15 amino acids. Trimming removed 0 bases from V and 2 bases from J, with 8 bases in between. Per germline, CDR1 LNHNV and CDR2 YYDKDF (reference sequence). CDR3 amino acids: CATSRDRSTYNEQFF. CDR3 sequence (DNA): TGTGCCACCAGCAGAGATAGGAGTACCTACAATGAGCAGTTCTTC.

V is TRBV5-5 and J is TRBJ2-3; no definite D call. V lost 0 bases to trimming and J lost 2 bases, with 13 bases between them. Germline V gene data show CDR1 as SGHKS and CDR2 as YYEKEE (reference sequence). CDR3 length equals 16 residues. CDR3 in DNA: TGTGCCAGCAGCTTGGAACACAGCAGCATCACAGATACGCAGTATTTT. Translating gives CASSLEHSSITDTQYF.